This entry is about one TCR beta chain. These data come from a study of blood T cell repertoires in COVID-19. For the study at large: The samples span acute and convalescent COVID-19 from the United States, Italy and Spain. PBMCs, B-cell-depleted T cells, or T cells provided the cDNA or gDNA that made up the material.

The CDR3 spans 14 residues. V was cut by 1 base and J by 1 base, with 8 bases left in between. Germline CDR1 is SGHKS and CDR2 is YYEKEE (reference sequence). Per the original methods: Nucleated cell number was recorded as an estimate derived from reference gene primer amplification. Assay used: immunoSEQ multiplex PCR; TCRdb lists only in-frame clones, some missing. For V, J and clone size, that table is used; D and trimming come from the DNA. The sample shows under 90,000 clones, around 80% of them seen only once. Material for sequencing was peripheral blood. The chain has TRBV5-5 and TRBJ1-1; a weak D match, TRBD1 (6 bases). This clonotype was obtained from a woman older than 75 with active or convalescent COVID-19. The DNA of the CDR3 is TGTGCCAGCAGCTTGCCAGGGGAGAACACTGAAGCTTTCTTT. It codes for CASSLPGENTEAFF.